The T cell receptor (beta chain) described here comes from a study of T cells in Graves' hyperthyroidism and ophthalmopathy. Study observations and caveats: Expanded thyroid clonotypes (above 0.001) were mostly also found in blood.

The study left out patients who had uncontrolled infection, other autoimmune disease, pregnancy or lactation. This clonotype appeared a few times. What it binds is not known. The germline V and J ends were trimmed by 5 bases and 7 bases, with 14 bases remaining between them. Germline CDR1 and CDR2: SQVTM and ANQGSEA. The CDR3 sequence is 13 residues long. Researchers amplified the TCR beta CDR3 regions from RNA transcripts. The HTBI primer set served for first-round RT-PCR of the TCR CDR3. Each CDR3 protein gets one entry after TCRdb re-called the multiplex PCR reads with MiXCR. Altogether around 620,000 distinct CDR3 sequences are present, roughly 17% being singletons, with the ten largest covering 3% to 4%.

Source material: blood. This sequence joins TRBV29-1 and TRBJ1-4; the D gene is possibly TRBD1 (5 bases). The clonotype was recovered from a woman in her 30s with Graves' hyperthyroidism. CDR3 sequence: CSVRRGASEKLFF. The CDR3 nucleotides are TGCAGCGTTCGCCGGGGCGCGTCTGAAAAACTGTTTTTT.